This T cell receptor (beta chain) was retrieved from a study of blood T cell repertoires in COVID-19. Background on the study: The cDNA or gDNA used as material had been derived from T cells, B-cell-depleted T cells, or PBMCs.

This clone was seen a single time. As handled by the study authors: Using reference gene primer amplification, nucleated cell counts were estimated. Measured with immunoSEQ multiplex PCR; TCRdb has only the in-frame clones, and not every one. V and J calls and clone size are copied from that table; D and trimming were computed from the DNA. The sample records some 50,000 clones, around 86% being singletons. CDR3 length equals 17 residues. Sequencing was carried out using peripheral blood. The J gene is TRBJ1-2, the V gene TRBV1. TRBV1 is a listed pseudogene. This receptor was taken from a human donor in a cohort sampled during active COVID-19. For the CDR3, the DNA is TGCACCAGCAGCCAAGATCAGCGGGGGATATCTAACTATGGCTACACCTTC. Amino acid sequence: CTSSQDQRGISNYGYTF.